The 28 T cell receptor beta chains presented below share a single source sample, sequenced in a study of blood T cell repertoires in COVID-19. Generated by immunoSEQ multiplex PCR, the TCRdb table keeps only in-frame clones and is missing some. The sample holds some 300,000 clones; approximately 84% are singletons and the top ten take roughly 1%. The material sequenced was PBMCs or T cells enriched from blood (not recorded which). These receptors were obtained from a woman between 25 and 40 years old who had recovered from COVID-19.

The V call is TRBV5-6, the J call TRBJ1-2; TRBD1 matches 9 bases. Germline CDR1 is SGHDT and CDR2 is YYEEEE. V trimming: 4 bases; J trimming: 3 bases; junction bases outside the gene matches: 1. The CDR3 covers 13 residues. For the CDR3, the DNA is TGTGCCAGCAGCCGGACAGGGGACTATGGCTACACCTTC. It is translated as CASSRTGDYGYTF.

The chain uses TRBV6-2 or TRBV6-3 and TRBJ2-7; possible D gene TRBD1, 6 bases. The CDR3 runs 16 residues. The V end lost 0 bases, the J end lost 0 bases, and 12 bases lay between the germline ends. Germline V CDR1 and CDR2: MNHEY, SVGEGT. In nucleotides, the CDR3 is TGTGCCAGCAGTTACTCAGGACAGTCCTACTCCTACGAGCAGTACTTC. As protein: CASSYSGQSYSYEQYF.

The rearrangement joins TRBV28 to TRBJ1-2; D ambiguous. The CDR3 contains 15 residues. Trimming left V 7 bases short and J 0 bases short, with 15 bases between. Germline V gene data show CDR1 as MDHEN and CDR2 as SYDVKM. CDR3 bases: TGTGCCAGCACTTCCCGGTGGGCTTCTAACTATGGCTACACCTTC. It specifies CASTSRWASNYGYTF.

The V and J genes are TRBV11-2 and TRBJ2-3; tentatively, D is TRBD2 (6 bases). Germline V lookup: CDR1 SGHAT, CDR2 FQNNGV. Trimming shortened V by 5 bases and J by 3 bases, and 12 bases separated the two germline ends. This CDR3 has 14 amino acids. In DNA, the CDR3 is TGTGCCAGCAGCCTACACAGCGGGACAGATACGCAGTATTTT. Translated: CASSLHSGTDTQYF.

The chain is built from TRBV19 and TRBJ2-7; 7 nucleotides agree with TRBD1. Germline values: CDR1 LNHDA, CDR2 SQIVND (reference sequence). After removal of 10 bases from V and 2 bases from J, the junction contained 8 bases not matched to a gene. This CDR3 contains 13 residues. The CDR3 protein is CATAPGQTYEQYF. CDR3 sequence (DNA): TGTGCCACCGCGCCGGGACAGACCTACGAGCAGTACTTC.

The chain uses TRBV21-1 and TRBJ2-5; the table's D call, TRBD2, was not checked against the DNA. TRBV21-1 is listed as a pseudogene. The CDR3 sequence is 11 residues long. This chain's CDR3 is CASLGWETQYF. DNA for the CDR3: TGTGCCAGCCTCGGGTGGGAGACCCAGTACTTC.

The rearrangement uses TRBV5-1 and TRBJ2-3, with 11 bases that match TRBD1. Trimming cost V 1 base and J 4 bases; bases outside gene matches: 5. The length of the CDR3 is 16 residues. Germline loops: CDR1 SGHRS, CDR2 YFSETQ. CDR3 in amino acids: CASSLNRDRGADTQYF. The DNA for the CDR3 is TGCGCCAGCAGCTTGAACCGGGACAGGGGGGCAGATACGCAGTATTTT.

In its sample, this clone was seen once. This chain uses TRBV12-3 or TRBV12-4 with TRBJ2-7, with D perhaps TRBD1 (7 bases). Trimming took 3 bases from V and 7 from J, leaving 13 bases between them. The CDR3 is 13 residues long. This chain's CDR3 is CASSLHRGLEQYF. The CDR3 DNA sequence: TGTGCCAGCAGTTTGCACAGGGGACTTGAGCAGTACTTC.

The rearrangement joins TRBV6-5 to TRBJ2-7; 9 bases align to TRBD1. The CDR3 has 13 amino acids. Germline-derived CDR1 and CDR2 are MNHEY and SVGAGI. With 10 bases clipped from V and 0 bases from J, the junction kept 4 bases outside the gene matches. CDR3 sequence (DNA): TGTGCCACCTGGACAGGGGACTCCTACGAGCAGTACTTC. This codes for CATWTGDSYEQYF.

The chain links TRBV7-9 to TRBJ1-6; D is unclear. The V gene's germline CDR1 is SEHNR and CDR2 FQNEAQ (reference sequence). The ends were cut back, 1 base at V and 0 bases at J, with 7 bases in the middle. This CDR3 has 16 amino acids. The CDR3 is CASSLGLSSYNSPLHF. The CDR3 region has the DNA TGTGCCAGCAGCTTAGGGTTGAGCTCCTATAATTCACCCCTCCACTTT.

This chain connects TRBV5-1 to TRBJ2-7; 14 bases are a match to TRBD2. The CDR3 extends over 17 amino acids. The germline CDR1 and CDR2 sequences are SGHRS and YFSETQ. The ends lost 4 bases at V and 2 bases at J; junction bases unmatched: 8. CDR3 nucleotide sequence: TGCGCCAGCAGCCCGGGACTAGCGGGGGTTCGGGCCTACGAGCAGTACTTC. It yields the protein CASSPGLAGVRAYEQYF.

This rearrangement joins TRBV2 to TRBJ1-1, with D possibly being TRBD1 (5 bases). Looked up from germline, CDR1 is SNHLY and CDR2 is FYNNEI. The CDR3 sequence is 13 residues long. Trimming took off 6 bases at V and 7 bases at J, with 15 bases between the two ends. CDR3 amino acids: CASRDTGHNEAFF. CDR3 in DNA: TGTGCCAGCAGGGACACCGGACATAATGAAGCTTTCTTT.

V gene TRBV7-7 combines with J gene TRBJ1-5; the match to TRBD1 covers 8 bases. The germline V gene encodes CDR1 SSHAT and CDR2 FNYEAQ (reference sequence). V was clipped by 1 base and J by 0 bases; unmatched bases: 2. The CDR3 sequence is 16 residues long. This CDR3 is CASSLGGQGSNQPQHF. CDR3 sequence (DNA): TGTGCCAGCAGCTTAGGCGGACAGGGTAGCAATCAGCCCCAGCATTTT.

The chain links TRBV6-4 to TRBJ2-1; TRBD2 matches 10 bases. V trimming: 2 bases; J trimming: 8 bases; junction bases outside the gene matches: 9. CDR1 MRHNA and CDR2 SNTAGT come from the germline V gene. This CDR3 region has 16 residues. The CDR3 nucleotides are TGTGCCAGCAGTGACAGCGGGACTAGCGTCCTCGATGAGCAGTTCTTC. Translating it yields CASSDSGTSVLDEQFF.

CDR3 amino acids: CASSFPTEYEKLFF. The CDR3 nucleotides read TGTGCCAGCAGCTTCCCGACAGAGTATGAAAAACTGTTTTTT. This chain joins TRBV7-9 and TRBJ1-4; D might be TRBD1 (5 bases). This CDR3 has 14 residues. Germline V gene sequence: CDR1 SEHNR, CDR2 FQNEAQ (reference sequence). V lost 3 bases and J lost 6, with 11 bases in between.

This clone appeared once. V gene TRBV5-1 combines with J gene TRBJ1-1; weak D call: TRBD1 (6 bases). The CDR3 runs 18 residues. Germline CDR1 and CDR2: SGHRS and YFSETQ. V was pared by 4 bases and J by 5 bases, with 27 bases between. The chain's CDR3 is CASSENPLGGGRGTEAFF. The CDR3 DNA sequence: TGCGCCAGCAGCGAGAACCCCTTGGGCGGGGGCAGAGGGACTGAAGCTTTCTTT.

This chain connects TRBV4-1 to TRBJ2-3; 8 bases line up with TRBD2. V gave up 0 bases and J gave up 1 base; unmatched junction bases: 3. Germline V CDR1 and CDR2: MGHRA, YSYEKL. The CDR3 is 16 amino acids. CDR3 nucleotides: TGCGCCAGCAGCCAAGACGCGACTAGCGGCACAGATACGCAGTATTTT. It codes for CASSQDATSGTDTQYF.

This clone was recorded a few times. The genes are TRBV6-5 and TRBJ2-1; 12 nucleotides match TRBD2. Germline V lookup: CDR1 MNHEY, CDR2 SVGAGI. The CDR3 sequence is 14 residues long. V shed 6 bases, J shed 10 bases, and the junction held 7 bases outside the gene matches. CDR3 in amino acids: CASSRATSGGEQFF. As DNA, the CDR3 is TGTGCCAGCAGCCGTGCAACTAGCGGGGGGGAGCAGTTCTTC.

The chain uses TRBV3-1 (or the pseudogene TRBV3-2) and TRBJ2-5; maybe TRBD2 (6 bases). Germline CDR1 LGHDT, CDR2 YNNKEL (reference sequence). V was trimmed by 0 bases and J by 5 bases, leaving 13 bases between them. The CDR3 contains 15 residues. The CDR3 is CASSQDILGGETQYF. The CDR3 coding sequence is TGTGCCAGCAGCCAAGATATATTAGGAGGGGAGACCCAGTACTTC.

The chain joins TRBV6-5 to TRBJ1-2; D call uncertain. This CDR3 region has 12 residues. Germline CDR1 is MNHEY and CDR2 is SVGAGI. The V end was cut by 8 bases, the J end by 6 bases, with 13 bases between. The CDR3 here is CASAPTSDGYTF. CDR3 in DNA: TGTGCCAGCGCACCTACCTCTGATGGCTACACCTTC.

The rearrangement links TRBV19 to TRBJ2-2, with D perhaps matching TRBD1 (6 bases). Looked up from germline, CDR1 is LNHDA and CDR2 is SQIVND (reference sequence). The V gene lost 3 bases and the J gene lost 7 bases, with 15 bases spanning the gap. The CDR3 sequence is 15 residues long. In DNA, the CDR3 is TGTGCCAGTAGTATTGGTTGGGGGCGCGGCGGGGAGCTGTTTTTT. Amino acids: CASSIGWGRGGELFF.

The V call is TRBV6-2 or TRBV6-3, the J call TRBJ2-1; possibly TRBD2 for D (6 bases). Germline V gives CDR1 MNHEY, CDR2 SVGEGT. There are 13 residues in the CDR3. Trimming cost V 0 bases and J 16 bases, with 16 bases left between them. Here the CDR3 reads CASSYSNGWGGFF. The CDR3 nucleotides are TGTGCCAGCAGTTACTCGAACGGGTGGGGAGGCTTCTTC.

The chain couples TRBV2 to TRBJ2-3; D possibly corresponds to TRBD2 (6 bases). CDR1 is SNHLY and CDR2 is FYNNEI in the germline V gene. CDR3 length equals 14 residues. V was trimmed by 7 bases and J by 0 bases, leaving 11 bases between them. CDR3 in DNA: TGTGCCAGCACTAACCGGGGGAGCACAGATACGCAGTATTTT. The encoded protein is CASTNRGSTDTQYF.

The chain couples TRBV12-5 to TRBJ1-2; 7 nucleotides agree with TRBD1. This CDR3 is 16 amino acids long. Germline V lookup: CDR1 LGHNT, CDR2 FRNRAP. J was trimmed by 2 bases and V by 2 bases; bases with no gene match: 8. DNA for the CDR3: TGTGCTAGTGGTTTGCCTCCCCAGGGGGTGAACTATGGCTACACCTTC. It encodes CASGLPPQGVNYGYTF.

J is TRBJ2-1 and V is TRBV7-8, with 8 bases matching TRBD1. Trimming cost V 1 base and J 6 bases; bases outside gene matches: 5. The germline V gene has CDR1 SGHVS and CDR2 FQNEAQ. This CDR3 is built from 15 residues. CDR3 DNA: TGTGCCAGCAGCTTAGGACAGGGGAAGGGCAATGAGCAGTTCTTC. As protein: CASSLGQGKGNEQFF.

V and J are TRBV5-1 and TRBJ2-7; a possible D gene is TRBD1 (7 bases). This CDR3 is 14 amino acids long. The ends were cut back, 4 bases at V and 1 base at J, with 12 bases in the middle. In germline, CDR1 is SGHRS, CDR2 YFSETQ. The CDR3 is CASSLATGSYEQYF. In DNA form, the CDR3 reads TGCGCCAGCAGCCTAGCGACAGGGTCCTACGAGCAGTACTTC.

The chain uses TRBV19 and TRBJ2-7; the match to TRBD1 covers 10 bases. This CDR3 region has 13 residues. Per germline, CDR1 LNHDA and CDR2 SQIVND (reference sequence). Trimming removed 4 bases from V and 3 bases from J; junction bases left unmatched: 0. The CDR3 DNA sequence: TGTGCCAGTAGTAGGACAGGGGGCTACGAGCAGTACTTC. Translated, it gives CASSRTGGYEQYF.

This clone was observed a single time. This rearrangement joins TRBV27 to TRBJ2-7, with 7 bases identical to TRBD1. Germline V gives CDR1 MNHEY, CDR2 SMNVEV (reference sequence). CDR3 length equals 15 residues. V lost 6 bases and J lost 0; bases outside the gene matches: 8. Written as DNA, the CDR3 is TGTGCCAGCAGCCCTGGGACAGTCCCCTCCTACGAGCAGTACTTC. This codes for CASSPGTVPSYEQYF.